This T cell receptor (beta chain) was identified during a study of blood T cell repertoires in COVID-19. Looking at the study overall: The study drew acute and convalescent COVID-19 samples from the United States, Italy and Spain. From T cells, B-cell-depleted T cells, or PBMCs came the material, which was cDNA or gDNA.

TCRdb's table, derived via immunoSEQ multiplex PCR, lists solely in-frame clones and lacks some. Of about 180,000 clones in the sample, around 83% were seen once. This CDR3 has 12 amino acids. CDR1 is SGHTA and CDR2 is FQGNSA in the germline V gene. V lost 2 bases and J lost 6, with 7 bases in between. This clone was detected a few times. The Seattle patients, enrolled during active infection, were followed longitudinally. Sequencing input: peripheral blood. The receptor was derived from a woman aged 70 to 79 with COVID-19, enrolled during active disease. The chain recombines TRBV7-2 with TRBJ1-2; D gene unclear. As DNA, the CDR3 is TGTGCCAGCAGCTTATACGGGGATGGCTACACCTTC. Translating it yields CASSLYGDGYTF.